Listed here is a single T cell receptor (beta chain). The entry originates in a study of siplizumab effects on memory and regulatory T cells. Clones were read by immunoSEQ multiplex PCR, and TCRdb kept only the in-frame ones, dropping some. The table lists 85,000 to 130,000 clones, 94% of them singletons, with about 0.6% in the top ten. The V gene's germline CDR1 is SGHRS and CDR2 YFSETQ. Losses at the gene ends were 5 bases for V and 3 bases for J; bases not matched to a gene: 4. The CDR3 has 14 residues. The source of this sequence is a human donor in good health. The chain recombines TRBV5-1 with TRBJ1-1, with TRBD1 matching over 10 bases. The sequencing input was Tregs sorted from blood. The CDR3 spells CASRTGGWDTEAFF. Here the CDR3 DNA reads TGCGCCAGCAGGACAGGGGGCTGGGACACTGAAGCTTTCTTT.